This entry lists 8 T cell receptor beta chains sequenced from one sample in a study of cytomegalovirus exposure and HLA in healthy donors. The PCR was carried out with 60 Vbeta primers and 13 Jbeta primers. The repertoire was sequenced with immunoSEQ multiplex PCR; TCRdb's copy has only in-frame clones and lacks some. The sample consists of about 190,000 clones, 87% of them appearing once. Input material: PBMCs. Receptors were obtained from a man aged 25-40 years in good health and CMV-seronegative.

The CDR3 nucleotides read TGTGCCAGCAGTGGGAGGGCGGCGGCAGGCTATGGCTACACCTTC. Translating it yields CASSGRAAAGYGYTF. The J gene is TRBJ1-2, the V gene TRBV6-1, with D unclear. Germline loops: CDR1 MNHNS, CDR2 SASEGT. Between the trimmed V and J ends, which lost 4 bases and 4 bases, there was a span of 16 bases. The CDR3 extends over 15 amino acids.

The chain uses TRBV7-2 and TRBJ2-1; TRBD2 aligns across 8 bases. The germline CDR1 and CDR2 sequences are SGHTA and FQGNSA. The V segment lost 5 bases and the J segment 8 bases; nucleotides outside the gene matches: 5. The CDR3 is made up of 13 amino acids. Here the CDR3 reads CASSPGLGDEQFF. CDR3 nucleotide sequence: TGTGCCAGCAGCCCGGGACTAGGGGATGAGCAGTTCTTC.

Turning to this clone: One junction end disagrees with the germline gene, perhaps due to a read error. J is TRBJ2-7 and V is TRBV7-9; D is ambiguous. The CDR3 has 11 amino acids. Germline V gene data show CDR1 as SEHNR and CDR2 as FQNEAQ (reference sequence). The CDR3 DNA reads TGTTCCAGCAGCGCAGGATACGAGCAGTACTTC. It yields the protein CSSSAGYEQYF.

This rearrangement joins TRBV2 to TRBJ1-5; 7 nucleotides agree with TRBD1. The J segment lost 7 bases and the V segment lost 6 bases, leaving 12 bases of the junction unmatched. CDR1 is SNHLY and CDR2 is FYNNEI in the germline V gene. This CDR3 is built from 15 residues. The CDR3 region has the DNA TGTGCCAGCAGGGAAATAAGGACAGGTGGCCAGCCCCAGCATTTT. Its translation: CASREIRTGGQPQHF.

Notes on this clone: In this CDR3 the conserved last residue, phenylalanine or tryptophan, is missing, so a read error is likely. No DNA is shown, since the ends of the CDR3 on it are uncertain; the CDR3 is the one TCRdb lists. V is TRBV2 and J is TRBJ1-2; TRBD1, the D gene given by the table, was not confirmed from the DNA. From its first to its last residue, the CDR3 has 16 amino acids. Germline assignment: CDR1 SNHLY and CDR2 FYNNEI. CDR3 loop: CASFQGEWETSSIASP.

Regarding this clone: Other nucleotide sequences from this sample produce the same CDR3. The V and J genes are TRBV11-2 and TRBJ2-2, with 13 bases that match TRBD2. CDR1 and CDR2 from the germline V gene are SGHAT and FQNNGV. The ends lost 4 bases at V and 7 bases at J; junction bases unmatched: 6. The CDR3 is 16 residues long. The CDR3, as DNA: TGTGCCAGCAGCTCTAGACTAGCGGGAGGTCGCGGGGAGCTGTTTTTT. Translating it yields CASSSRLAGGRGELFF.

The chain has TRBV4-2 and TRBJ2-1; D uncertain. V lost 2 bases and J lost 0, with 8 bases in between. CDR1 is LGHNA, CDR2 YNFKEQ, per germline. This CDR3 contains 15 residues. The CDR3 nucleotides read TGTGCCAGCAGCCAAACGAGGAGCTCCTACAATGAGCAGTTCTTC. This codes for CASSQTRSSYNEQFF.

The J gene is TRBJ2-3, the V gene TRBV19; TRBD1 is a possible D gene (6 bases). This CDR3 contains 13 residues. The ends were cut back, 10 bases at V and 6 bases at J, with 17 bases in the middle. Germline values: CDR1 LNHDA, CDR2 SQIVND (reference sequence). The CDR3, as DNA: TGTGCCACTATGGGGGCTAGGCAGGATACGCAGTATTTT. Protein sequence: CATMGARQDTQYF.